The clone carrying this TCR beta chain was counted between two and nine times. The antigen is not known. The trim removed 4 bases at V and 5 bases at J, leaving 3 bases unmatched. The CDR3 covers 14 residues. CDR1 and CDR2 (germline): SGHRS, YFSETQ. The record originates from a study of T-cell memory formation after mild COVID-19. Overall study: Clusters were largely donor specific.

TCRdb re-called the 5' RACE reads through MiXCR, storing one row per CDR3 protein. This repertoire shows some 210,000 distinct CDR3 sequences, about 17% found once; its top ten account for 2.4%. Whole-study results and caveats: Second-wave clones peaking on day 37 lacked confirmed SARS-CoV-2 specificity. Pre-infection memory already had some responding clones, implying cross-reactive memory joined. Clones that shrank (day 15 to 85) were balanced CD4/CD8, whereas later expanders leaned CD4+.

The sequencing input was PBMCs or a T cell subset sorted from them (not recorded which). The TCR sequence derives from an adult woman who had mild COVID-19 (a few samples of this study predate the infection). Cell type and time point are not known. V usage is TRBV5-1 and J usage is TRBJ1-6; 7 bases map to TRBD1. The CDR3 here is CASSTGQNNSPLHF. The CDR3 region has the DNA TGCGCCAGCAGCACGGGACAGAATAATTCACCCCTCCACTTT.